A selection of T cell receptor beta chains follows, all from one sample in a study of T cell clones after liver transplantation. The method was immunoSEQ multiplex PCR; TCRdb's version includes in-frame clones alone and lacks a portion of them. In the table there are some 120,000 clones, roughly nine tenths of which are singletons. Sequences were derived from CD4+ T cells from blood, sampled 12 months after liver transplant. These receptor sequences come from a human patient who received a liver transplant. A share of the T cells may be of graft donor origin. The CDR3 runs from the conserved cysteine through the conserved F or W. Fields, in order: D gene, J gene, CDR3 length, V gene, clone size, CDR3 protein, CDR3 DNA. D genes are given only for firm matches. A clone size is listed for some rows: how often the clone was seen (once, few, many), or a class if it is expanded.

D gene: -; J gene: TRBJ2-7; CDR3 length: 11; V gene: TRBV20-1; clone size: -; CDR3 protein: CSARRQYEQYF; CDR3 DNA: TGCAGTGCTAGACGGCAATACGAGCAGTACTTC
D gene: -; J gene: TRBJ2-1; CDR3 length: 16; V gene: TRBV11-2; clone size: medium-sized; CDR3 protein: CASSTKTSSRYNEQFF; CDR3 DNA: TGTGCCAGCAGCACGAAGACCAGTTCTCGTTACAATGAGCAGTTCTTC
D gene: -; J gene: TRBJ1-5; CDR3 length: 12; V gene: TRBV6-5; clone size: -; CDR3 protein: CASRTGGQPQHF; CDR3 DNA: TGTGCCAGCAGGACCGGGGGTCAGCCCCAGCATTTT
D gene: -; J gene: TRBJ1-1; CDR3 length: 11; V gene: TRBV20-1; clone size: -; CDR3 protein: CSAMGWTEAFF; CDR3 DNA: TGCAGTGCCATGGGCTGGACTGAAGCTTTCTTT
D gene: -; J gene: TRBJ2-1; CDR3 length: 16; V gene: TRBV21-1; clone size: -; CDR3 protein: CASSKVWGSSYNEQFF; CDR3 DNA: TGTGCCAGCAGCAAAGTTTGGGGGAGCTCCTACAATGAGCAGTTCTTC
D gene: -; J gene: TRBJ2-2; CDR3 length: 17; V gene: TRBV19; clone size: -; CDR3 protein: CASSILAAGPNTGELFF; CDR3 DNA: TGTGCCAGTAGTATATTAGCGGCAGGGCCGAACACCGGGGAGCTGTTTTTT
D gene: -; J gene: TRBJ2-5; CDR3 length: 12; V gene: TRBV29-1; clone size: -; CDR3 protein: CSVRDNGETQYF; CDR3 DNA: TGCAGCGTCCGGGACAATGGAGAGACCCAGTACTTC
D gene: TRBD2; J gene: TRBJ2-5; CDR3 length: 18; V gene: TRBV5-6; clone size: -; CDR3 protein: CASSSRLLAGGGSWTQYF; CDR3 DNA: TGTGCCAGCAGCAGCCGTCTGTTAGCGGGAGGAGGGAGCTGGACCCAGTACTTC
D gene: TRBD2; J gene: TRBJ2-7; CDR3 length: 16; V gene: TRBV5-1; clone size: -; CDR3 protein: CASSYGLAGGSYEQYF; CDR3 DNA: TGCGCCAGCAGCTACGGACTAGCGGGAGGGTCCTACGAGCAGTACTTC
D gene: -; J gene: TRBJ2-3; CDR3 length: 15; V gene: TRBV2; clone size: -; CDR3 protein: CASSEPGLSTDTQYF; CDR3 DNA: TGTGCCAGCAGTGAGCCAGGGCTTAGCACAGATACGCAGTATTTT
D gene: TRBD2; J gene: TRBJ2-2; CDR3 length: 17; V gene: TRBV7-9; clone size: -; CDR3 protein: CASRNWTSGRFTGELFF; CDR3 DNA: TGTGCCAGCAGAAACTGGACTAGCGGGAGATTCACCGGGGAGCTGTTTTTT
D gene: -; J gene: TRBJ1-2; CDR3 length: 16; V gene: TRBV4-1; clone size: -; CDR3 protein: CASSQDTGRLGYGYTF; CDR3 DNA: TGCGCCAGCAGCCAAGATACCGGCAGGTTGGGCTATGGCTACACCTTC
D gene: -; J gene: TRBJ1-1; CDR3 length: 14; V gene: TRBV2; clone size: many; CDR3 protein: CASTYQRGNTEAFF; CDR3 DNA: TGTGCCAGCACGTACCAGCGGGGGAACACTGAAGCTTTCTTT
D gene: -; J gene: TRBJ2-7; CDR3 length: 13; V gene: TRBV27; clone size: -; CDR3 protein: CASSHSGAGEQYF; CDR3 DNA: TGTGCCAGCAGCCACTCGGGAGCGGGCGAGCAGTACTTC
D gene: -; J gene: TRBJ2-7; CDR3 length: 14; V gene: TRBV21-1; clone size: -; CDR3 protein: CASSKPGQGYEQYF; CDR3 DNA: TGTGCCAGCAGCAAACCGGGACAGGGGTACGAGCAGTACTTC
D gene: -; J gene: TRBJ2-1; CDR3 length: 15; V gene: TRBV28; clone size: -; CDR3 protein: CASTRTGTGSGEQFF; CDR3 DNA: TGTGCCAGCACTCGGACCGGGACTGGTTCGGGTGAGCAGTTCTTC
D gene: TRBD1; J gene: TRBJ2-2; CDR3 length: 17; V gene: TRBV5-8; clone size: -; CDR3 protein: CASRSYRDRGRPGELFF; CDR3 DNA: TGTGCCAGCAGATCGTACCGGGACAGGGGGCGCCCCGGGGAGCTGTTTTTT
D gene: TRBD2; J gene: TRBJ2-3; CDR3 length: 16; V gene: TRBV6-6; clone size: -; CDR3 protein: CASSYGRARRTDTQYF; CDR3 DNA: TGTGCCAGCAGTTACGGGAGGGCAAGGCGAACAGATACGCAGTATTTT
D gene: -; J gene: TRBJ2-3; CDR3 length: 11; V gene: TRBV12-5; clone size: -; CDR3 protein: CASGPGDTQYF; CDR3 DNA: TGTGCTAGTGGGCCGGGGGATACGCAGTATTTT
D gene: TRBD1; J gene: TRBJ1-5; CDR3 length: 16; V gene: TRBV2; clone size: once; CDR3 protein: CASSARRQGGNQPQHF; CDR3 DNA: TGTGCCAGCAGCGCCCGGAGACAGGGCGGCAATCAGCCCCAGCATTTT
D gene: -; J gene: TRBJ2-3; CDR3 length: 16; V gene: TRBV11-3; clone size: -; CDR3 protein: CASSSASVTSTDTQYF; CDR3 DNA: TGTGCCAGCAGCTCCGCTAGCGTAACTAGCACAGATACGCAGTATTTT
D gene: -; J gene: TRBJ2-7; CDR3 length: 14; V gene: TRBV27; clone size: -; CDR3 protein: CASSLSGFSYEQYF; CDR3 DNA: TGTGCCAGCAGTTTATCGGGCTTCTCCTACGAGCAGTACTTC
D gene: -; J gene: TRBJ1-5; CDR3 length: 13; V gene: TRBV7-2; clone size: -; CDR3 protein: CASSFGGNQPQHF; CDR3 DNA: TGTGCCAGCAGCTTTGGAGGGAATCAGCCCCAGCATTTT
D gene: TRBD1; J gene: TRBJ1-5; CDR3 length: 18; V gene: TRBV27; clone size: -; CDR3 protein: CASSFNPGGRGSNQPQHF; CDR3 DNA: TGTGCCAGCAGTTTCAACCCAGGGGGCCGCGGAAGCAATCAGCCCCAGCATTTT
D gene: TRBD1; J gene: TRBJ2-5; CDR3 length: 16; V gene: TRBV11-3; clone size: -; CDR3 protein: CASSGRQGFFQETQYF; CDR3 DNA: TGTGCCAGCAGCGGTAGACAGGGTTTCTTCCAAGAGACCCAGTACTTC
D gene: TRBD1; J gene: TRBJ2-7; CDR3 length: 13; V gene: TRBV29-1; clone size: -; CDR3 protein: CSAAGQGAREQYF; CDR3 DNA: TGCAGCGCCGCGGGACAGGGGGCGAGAGAGCAGTACTTC
D gene: -; J gene: TRBJ2-1; CDR3 length: 14; V gene: TRBV19; clone size: -; CDR3 protein: CASSISDSYNEQFF; CDR3 DNA: TGTGCCAGTAGTATATCGGACAGTTACAATGAGCAGTTCTTC
D gene: -; J gene: TRBJ2-2; CDR3 length: 17; V gene: TRBV30; clone size: few; CDR3 protein: CAWRTRGGTTNTGELFF; CDR3 DNA: TGTGCCTGGAGAACTAGGGGCGGAACCACGAACACCGGGGAGCTGTTTTTT
D gene: TRBD2; J gene: TRBJ2-2; CDR3 length: 16; V gene: TRBV5-6; clone size: -; CDR3 protein: CASSFRARGDTGELFF; CDR3 DNA: TGTGCCAGCAGCTTTCGGGCCCGGGGGGACACCGGGGAGCTGTTTTTT
D gene: -; J gene: TRBJ2-7; CDR3 length: 14; V gene: TRBV5-1; clone size: -; CDR3 protein: CASSLGLNPYEQYF; CDR3 DNA: TGCGCCAGCAGCTTGGGGCTAAACCCTTACGAGCAGTACTTC
D gene: -; J gene: TRBJ2-7; CDR3 length: 14; V gene: TRBV15; clone size: -; CDR3 protein: CATSRDVGPYEQYF; CDR3 DNA: TGTGCCACCAGCAGAGATGTGGGGCCCTACGAGCAGTACTTC
D gene: TRBD2; J gene: TRBJ2-1; CDR3 length: 13; V gene: TRBV19; clone size: -; CDR3 protein: CASNAGVGDEQFF; CDR3 DNA: TGTGCCAGTAATGCGGGAGTTGGAGATGAGCAGTTCTTC
D gene: TRBD1; J gene: TRBJ2-7; CDR3 length: 15; V gene: TRBV28; clone size: -; CDR3 protein: CASSLTGALGYEQYF; CDR3 DNA: TGTGCCAGCAGTCTGACAGGGGCCTTGGGCTACGAGCAGTACTTC
D gene: TRBD2; J gene: TRBJ2-1; CDR3 length: 13; V gene: TRBV18; clone size: -; CDR3 protein: CASSRERESEQFF; CDR3 DNA: TGTGCCAGCTCAAGAGAGCGGGAAAGTGAGCAGTTCTTC
D gene: TRBD2; J gene: TRBJ2-7; CDR3 length: 16; V gene: TRBV19; clone size: -; CDR3 protein: CASGPFGLAGPYEQYF; CDR3 DNA: TGTGCCAGTGGACCCTTTGGGCTAGCGGGTCCCTACGAGCAGTACTTC
D gene: TRBD2; J gene: TRBJ2-5; CDR3 length: 16; V gene: TRBV27; clone size: -; CDR3 protein: CASSGLAGVGPETQYF; CDR3 DNA: TGTGCCAGCAGTGGCTTAGCGGGAGTGGGGCCAGAGACCCAGTACTTC
D gene: -; J gene: TRBJ2-7; CDR3 length: 14; V gene: TRBV13; clone size: -; CDR3 protein: CASSLGSARYEQYF; CDR3 DNA: TGTGCCAGCAGCTTAGGCTCGGCCCGCTACGAGCAGTACTTC
D gene: -; J gene: TRBJ2-6; CDR3 length: 14; V gene: TRBV4-3; clone size: -; CDR3 protein: CASSPNSGANVLTF; CDR3 DNA: TGCGCCAGCAGCCCTAACTCTGGGGCCAACGTCCTGACTTTC
D gene: TRBD1; J gene: TRBJ1-4; CDR3 length: 15; V gene: TRBV19; clone size: -; CDR3 protein: CASSGQGATNEKLFF; CDR3 DNA: TGTGCCAGTAGTGGACAGGGGGCAACTAATGAAAAACTGTTTTTT
D gene: -; J gene: TRBJ1-5; CDR3 length: 14; V gene: TRBV6-1; clone size: once; CDR3 protein: CASSGQNSNQPQHF; CDR3 DNA: TGTGCCAGCAGTGGGCAGAATAGCAATCAGCCCCAGCATTTT
D gene: -; J gene: TRBJ2-7; CDR3 length: 14; V gene: TRBV27; clone size: once; CDR3 protein: CASRPVLGRYEQYF; CDR3 DNA: TGTGCCAGCAGGCCTGTATTAGGCCGTTACGAGCAGTACTTC